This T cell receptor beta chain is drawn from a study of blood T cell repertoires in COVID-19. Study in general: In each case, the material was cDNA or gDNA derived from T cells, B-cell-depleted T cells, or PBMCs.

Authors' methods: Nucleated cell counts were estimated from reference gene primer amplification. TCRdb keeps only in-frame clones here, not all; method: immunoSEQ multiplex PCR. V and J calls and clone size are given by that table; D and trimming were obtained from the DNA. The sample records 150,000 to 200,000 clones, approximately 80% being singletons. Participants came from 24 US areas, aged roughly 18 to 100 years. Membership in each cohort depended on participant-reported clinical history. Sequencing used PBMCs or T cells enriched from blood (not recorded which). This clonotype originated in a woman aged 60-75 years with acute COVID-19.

The CDR3 reads CASSPQDSSGNTIYF. The CDR3 DNA follows: TGCGCCAGCTCCCCCCAGGACAGCTCTGGAAACACCATATATTTT. V gene TRBV5-1 combines with J gene TRBJ1-3; D is perhaps TRBD1 (6 bases). The V end lost 7 bases, the J end lost 0 bases, and 14 bases lay between the germline ends. This CDR3 is built from 15 residues. CDR1 is SGHRS, CDR2 YFSETQ, per germline. Looking up the rest from reference TRBV5-1 and TRBJ1-3 gives the full variable domain: KAGVTQTPRYLIKTRGQQVTLSCSPISGHRSVSWYQQTPGQGLQFLFEYFSETQRNKGNFPGRFSGRQFSNSRSEMNVSTLELGDSALYLCASSPQDSSGNTIYFGEGSWLTVV.